These T cell receptor beta chains were read from a single sample in a study of response to subunit inactivated influenza vaccine. TCRdb used MiXCR to reprocess the RT-PCR reads, holding one entry per CDR3 protein. Here the sample spans approximately 490,000 distinct CDR3 sequences, approximately 7.7% being singletons. The sample was PBMCs from blood, taken 23 months after vaccination. These receptors all come from a man aged 50 to 69 who received an inactivated influenza vaccine. The conserved cysteine and the conserved F or W are not part of the CDR3 here. Fields, in order: J gene, V gene, CDR3 protein.

j_call: TRBJ1-1
v_call: TRBV7-9
cdr3_aa: ASSIQGLATEAF

j_call: TRBJ1-2
v_call: TRBV14
cdr3_aa: ASSRGRLKDYGYT

j_call: TRBJ2-7
v_call: TRBV7-2
cdr3_aa: ASSLTGRYEQY

j_call: TRBJ2-1
v_call: TRBV18
cdr3_aa: ASSPGVGNEQF

j_call: TRBJ2-7
v_call: TRBV29-1
cdr3_aa: SAWDRADEQY

j_call: TRBJ2-7
v_call: TRBV5-1
cdr3_aa: ASRLAGDEQY

j_call: TRBJ2-7
v_call: TRBV12-3/TRBV12-4
cdr3_aa: ASRGTGDFYEQY

j_call: TRBJ1-1
v_call: TRBV16
cdr3_aa: ASSQSAGAEAF

j_call: TRBJ1-4
v_call: TRBV7-9
cdr3_aa: ASSPLGEKLF

j_call: TRBJ1-6
v_call: TRBV20-1
cdr3_aa: SAMAQGFVYNSPLH

j_call: TRBJ2-3
v_call: TRBV5-1
cdr3_aa: ASSHGLTSGGTDTQY